This T cell receptor (beta chain) emerged from a study of blood T cell repertoires in COVID-19. The overall study: Samples representing acute and convalescent COVID-19 were sourced from the United States, Italy and Spain.

This clone was seen a handful of times. The Seattle patients, enrolled during active infection, were followed longitudinally. The repertoire was sequenced with immunoSEQ multiplex PCR; TCRdb's copy has only in-frame clones and lacks some. Here the sample spans approximately 200,000 clones, around 80% being singletons. This clonotype was obtained from a woman aged 80 or older with COVID-19, enrolled during active disease. Sequences were obtained from peripheral blood.

The chain's CDR3 is CASSAYRSSNQPQHF. CDR3 nucleotides: TGTGCCAGTAGTGCGTACAGGAGCTCTAATCAGCCCCAGCATTTT. V is TRBV19 and J is TRBJ1-5, with D maybe TRBD1 (5 bases). Trimming took 5 bases from V and 4 from J, leaving 15 bases between them. There are 15 residues in the CDR3. CDR1 is LNHDA and CDR2 is SQIVND in the germline V gene (reference sequence).